The rows below give T cell receptor beta chains drawn from one sample of a study of preoperative IRX-2 immunotherapy in early breast cancer. Sequenced by immunoSEQ multiplex PCR; TCRdb stores in-frame clones only, minus some. The sample records around 88,000 clones, 86% being singletons. This specimen was tumor tissue, taken after IRX-2 immunotherapy. The receptors here all came from a human donor with breast cancer. Each CDR3 is given with its conserved first and last residue. The D gene is left open where the match is weak. Clone size, where shown, is once, few, many, or a class for clones that have expanded.

CDR3 length,D gene,clone size,V gene,J gene,CDR3 DNA,CDR3 protein
17,TRBD1,NA,TRBV15,TRBJ2-7,TGTGCCACCAGCAGAGATCCCCGCCGGACAGGGGGCTACGAGCAGTACTTC,CATSRDPRRTGGYEQYF
15,TRBD1,NA,TRBV28,TRBJ1-1,TGTGCCAGCAGTTTTGGGACAGGGTGGAACACTGAAGCTTTCTTT,CASSFGTGWNTEAFF
11,NA,NA,TRBV6-7,TRBJ2-7,TGTGCCAGCACCCAGGGGAGGAAGCAGTACTTC,CASTQGRKQYF
16,NA,NA,TRBV7-6,TRBJ2-3,TGTGCCAGCAGCTTAAGGAGGTCAGGGAGGACAGATACGCAGTATTTT,CASSLRRSGRTDTQYF
13,NA,once,TRBV6-8,TRBJ2-7,TGTGCCAGCAGTTATGGCTTTTCATACGAGCAGTACTTC,CASSYGFSYEQYF
15,TRBD1,NA,TRBV18,TRBJ1-1,TGTGCCAGCTCACCACGGGACAGAAAGAACACTGAAGCTTTCTTT,CASSPRDRKNTEAFF
14,TRBD1,NA,TRBV5-1,TRBJ1-4,TGCGCCAGCAGCCCGGACAGGGGGTATGAAAAACTGTTTTTT,CASSPDRGYEKLFF
14,NA,NA,TRBV28,TRBJ1-4,TGTGCCAGCAGTTTAGGAGGGATTCGGGAAAAACTGTTTTTT,CASSLGGIREKLFF
15,NA,NA,TRBV12-5,TRBJ2-2,TGTGCTAGTGGTTTGTGGGCCACGAACACCGGGGAGCTGTTTTTT,CASGLWATNTGELFF
17,NA,NA,TRBV12-2,TRBJ1-5,TGTGCAAGTCGCTTGGGGGACAGGGCTAATACGGGTCAGCCCCAGCATTTT,CASRLGDRANTGQPQHF
15,TRBD2,NA,TRBV11-3,TRBJ2-3,TGTGCCAGCAGCTACGGCGCGGGAGGGTCAGATACGCAGTATTTT,CASSYGAGGSDTQYF
16,TRBD2,NA,TRBV15,TRBJ2-7,TGTGCCACCAGCAGAGATCGGAGCGGGGGGGCCTACGAGCAGTACTTC,CATSRDRSGGAYEQYF
14,NA,NA,TRBV19,TRBJ1-4,TGTGCCAGTACCCAACATTACGCCGATGAAAAACTGTTTTTT,CASTQHYADEKLFF
13,NA,NA,TRBV19,TRBJ2-5,TGTGCCAGTAGGCCCGGGACACAAGAGACCCAGTACTTC,CASRPGTQETQYF
15,NA,once,TRBV6-7,TRBJ1-1,TGTGCCAGCAGTTACTCGAAGAGGGGTAAAACTGAAGCTTTCTTT,CASSYSKRGKTEAFF
15,NA,NA,TRBV19,TRBJ1-3,TGTGCCAGTAGCCCCACAGAACCCTCTGGAAACACCATATATTTT,CASSPTEPSGNTIYF
13,TRBD2,NA,TRBV28,TRBJ2-7,TGTGCCAGCAGGACTAGCGGGAAACGTGAGCAGTACTTC,CASRTSGKREQYF
13,TRBD2,NA,TRBV7-4,TRBJ2-1,TGTGCCACCTCTTCTAGCGGCTACAATGAGCAGTTCTTC,CATSSSGYNEQFF
14,TRBD1,NA,TRBV28,TRBJ1-2,TGTGCCAGCAGCGCCCGAGGACAGGCTTATGGCTACACCTTC,CASSARGQAYGYTF
14,NA,NA,TRBV28,TRBJ1-5,TGTGCCAGCAGCCCAGACAGTTATAATCAGCCCCAGCATTTT,CASSPDSYNQPQHF
17,TRBD2,NA,TRBV28,TRBJ2-1,TGTGCCAGCAGTTTGATTTTAAACGGGAGGGCCAACAATGAGCAGTTCTTC,CASSLILNGRANNEQFF
14,NA,NA,TRBV7-1,TRBJ2-7,TGTGCCAGCAGCCCCATAGGAAGCTCCTACGAGCAGTACTTC,CASSPIGSSYEQYF
15,NA,NA,TRBV18,TRBJ1-1,TGTGCCAGCTCACCAGGGTCAGGAGCGAACACTGAAGCTTTCTTT,CASSPGSGANTEAFF
15,NA,NA,TRBV5-1,TRBJ2-4,TGCGCCAGCAGCTTGGAGGGAGGAGCCAAAAACATTCAGTACTTC,CASSLEGGAKNIQYF
15,NA,NA,TRBV11-3,TRBJ2-1,TGTGCCAGCAGCTTAAGACAGGCAACGAGGGATGAGCAGTTCTTC,CASSLRQATRDEQFF
16,NA,NA,TRBV5-1,TRBJ2-7,TGCGCCAGCAGCTTGTCGGGGGCGGGGGCCCGCGACGAGCAGTACTTC,CASSLSGAGARDEQYF
14,TRBD1,NA,TRBV28,TRBJ1-4,TGTGCCAGCAGCCTGACAGGGGGCAAGGAAAAACTGTTTTTT,CASSLTGGKEKLFF
16,NA,NA,TRBV18,TRBJ2-3,TGTGCCAGCTCACCTGGACAGCGGAGTAGCACAGATACGCAGTATTTT,CASSPGQRSSTDTQYF
16,NA,NA,TRBV5-1,TRBJ2-2,TGCGCCAGCAGCCTGGGGGACTTCGCGAACACCGGGGAGCTGTTTTTT,CASSLGDFANTGELFF
13,NA,NA,TRBV19,TRBJ2-2,TGTGCCAGTAGTTTGGGGGGCACCGGGGAGCTGTTTTTT,CASSLGGTGELFF
18,TRBD2,NA,TRBV7-7,TRBJ2-1,TGTGCCAGCAGCTTAGTAGACTCAGGACTAGCGGGGGGCAATGAGCAGTTCTTC,CASSLVDSGLAGGNEQFF
14,NA,NA,TRBV28,TRBJ1-1,TGTGCCAGCAGTTTATTTGACAGTGCACATGAAGCTTTCTTT,CASSLFDSAHEAFF
19,TRBD2,NA,TRBV5-1,TRBJ2-2,TGCGCCAGCAGCTCAGTACTAAGGACTAGCGGGGCGAACACCGGGGAGCTGTTTTTT,CASSSVLRTSGANTGELFF
15,NA,NA,TRBV19,TRBJ2-2,TGTGCCAGTACAAGGGCTCACGCGAACACCGGGGAGCTGTTTTTT,CASTRAHANTGELFF
14,TRBD1,NA,TRBV7-4,TRBJ1-3,TGTGCCAGCCAAGCGGGGACAGGGGAAAACACCATATATTTT,CASQAGTGENTIYF
15,TRBD1,NA,TRBV19,TRBJ2-2,TGTGCCAGTAGTCCACAGGGGGCTCGGACCGGGGAGCTGTTTTTT,CASSPQGARTGELFF
15,NA,NA,TRBV18,TRBJ2-2,TGTGCCAGCTCAACCGGGCTAGTTGGCACCGGGGAGCTGTTTTTT,CASSTGLVGTGELFF
16,TRBD1,NA,TRBV19,TRBJ1-2,TGTGCCAGTAGCCGGGACAGGGGAGAGAGGAACTATGGCTACACCTTC,CASSRDRGERNYGYTF
14,NA,NA,TRBV29-1,TRBJ1-1,TGCAGCGTTGAAGGGTCAAGAGCGAACACTGAAGCTTTCTTT,CSVEGSRANTEAFF
15,TRBD1,few,TRBV5-1,TRBJ2-2,TGCGCCAGCAGCTTGGGGACAGGGGACACCGGGGAGCTGTTTTTT,CASSLGTGDTGELFF
15,NA,NA,TRBV7-5,TRBJ2-7,TGTGCCAGCAGCCCCGAATGGACAGGGGGAGACGAGCAGTACTTC,CASSPEWTGGDEQYF
12,NA,NA,TRBV30,TRBJ2-1,TGTGCCTGGAGTGATGGGGTCAATGAGCAGTTCTTC,CAWSDGVNEQFF
15,TRBD2,NA,TRBV29-1,TRBJ2-1,TGCAGCGTTGTCCCGGAGCTAGCGGGAGGGTATGAGCAGTTCTTC,CSVVPELAGGYEQFF
16,NA,NA,TRBV23-1,TRBJ1-5,TGCGCCAGCAGCTTGCAGGGAGGTCCCTCCAGTCAGCCCCAGCATTTT,CASSLQGGPSSQPQHF
13,TRBD1,NA,TRBV6-8,TRBJ2-7,TGTGCCAGCAGGGCCGGGACAGGGCCCGAGCAGTACTTC,CASRAGTGPEQYF
13,NA,NA,TRBV27,TRBJ1-2,TGTGCCAGCAGTTCCGGTCCGGACTATGGCTACACCTTC,CASSSGPDYGYTF
15,TRBD1,NA,TRBV11-3,TRBJ2-5,TGTGCCAGCAGCTTAGTCACAGGGGTGGGAGAGACCCAGTACTTC,CASSLVTGVGETQYF
15,TRBD2,few,TRBV11-3,TRBJ2-3,TGTGCCAGCAGCCTCGGACTAGCTCCCACAGATACGCAGTATTTT,CASSLGLAPTDTQYF
15,TRBD2,few,TRBV11-3,TRBJ2-7,TGTGCCAGCTTCCAAGCGGGACGAACCACCTACGAGCAGTACTTC,CASFQAGRTTYEQYF
13,NA,NA,TRBV23-1,TRBJ1-3,TGCGCCAGCAGTCAATCGGACCCAAACACCATATATTTT,CASSQSDPNTIYF
14,NA,NA,TRBV28,TRBJ1-1,TGTGCCAGCGGTAAGGGCGTGGGGCTCACTGAAGCTTTCTTT,CASGKGVGLTEAFF
14,NA,NA,TRBV18,TRBJ2-2,TGTGCCAGCTCACCACAAGAGACTTCGGGGGAGCTGTTTTTT,CASSPQETSGELFF
15,TRBD1,NA,TRBV19,TRBJ1-1,TGTGCCAGTAGTATAGTGGGACAGCCGGCTTCTGAAGCTTTCTTT,CASSIVGQPASEAFF
16,NA,few,TRBV14,TRBJ2-7,TGTGCCAGCAGCCAAGCCCCACCCCTGACAGGAGACGAGCAGTACTTC,CASSQAPPLTGDEQYF